These T cell receptor beta chains were read from a single sample in a study of T-cell memory formation after mild COVID-19. Via MiXCR, TCRdb re-called the 5' RACE reads, giving one row per CDR3 protein. The data contain under 550,000 distinct CDR3 sequences, 15% to 20% of them seen just once; the ten biggest clones take up roughly 12%. Sequences were obtained from PBMCs or a T cell subset sorted from them (not recorded which). The receptors were gathered from an adult woman who had mild COVID-19 (a few samples of this study predate the infection). Cell type and time point are not known. Each CDR3 is given with its conserved first and last residue. The D gene is left open where the match is weak. Clone size is shown for a subset of rows, as once, few, many or a class of expanded clone.

>NA|TRBD1|TRBV4-3|TRBJ2-7
CASSPSLGQGYEQYF
TGCGCCAGCAGCCCCTCCCTTGGACAGGGCTACGAGCAGTACTTC
>NA|TRBD1|TRBV7-9|TRBJ1-2
CASSTRRGLGYTF
TGTGCCAGCAGCACCCGAAGGGGGCTTGGCTACACCTTC
>NA|TRBD1|TRBV5-1|TRBJ2-7
CASSSRQGAGEQYF
TGCGCCAGCAGCTCCCGACAGGGGGCAGGCGAGCAGTACTTC
>NA|TRBD1|TRBV10-3|TRBJ1-2
CAIKGGHGYTF
TGTGCCATCAAAGGGGGCCATGGCTACACCTTC
>NA|NA|TRBV29-1|TRBJ2-7
CSVGAGPSYEQYF
TGCAGCGTTGGCGCAGGCCCTTCCTACGAGCAGTACTTC
>few|NA|TRBV3-1|TRBJ2-1
CASSQAGFEQFF
TGTGCCAGCAGCCAAGCAGGGTTTGAGCAGTTCTTC
>NA|NA|TRBV24-1|TRBJ2-3
CATSDSRDSTDTQYF
TGTGCCACCAGTGATTCCCGGGACAGCACAGATACGCAGTATTTT
>NA|NA|TRBV15|TRBJ1-2
CATSRDFSPYQGYTF
TGTGCCACCAGCAGAGATTTCAGTCCCTATCAGGGCTACACCTTC
>NA|NA|TRBV7-7|TRBJ2-7
CASSLGDTYEQYF
TGTGCTAGCAGCTTGGGGGACACCTACGAGCAGTACTTC
>NA|TRBD1|TRBV12-3/TRBV12-4|TRBJ2-1
CASSLEGQGLYNEQFF
TGTGCCAGCAGTTTAGAGGGACAGGGGCTTTACAATGAGCAGTTCTTC